Listed here is a single TCR beta chain. The sample comes from a study of cytomegalovirus exposure and HLA in healthy donors. V lost 0 bases to trimming and J lost 0 bases, with 12 bases between them. The CDR3 spans 17 residues. Germline-derived CDR1 and CDR2 are SGHNT and YYREEE (reference sequence). Vbeta (60) and Jbeta (13) primers were used in the PCR. TCRdb keeps only in-frame clones here, not all; method: immunoSEQ multiplex PCR. Among roughly 48,000 clones listed, around 72% were seen once. This clonotype originated in a man between 18 and 29 years old in good health and CMV-seronegative. The gene calls are TRBV5-4 and TRBJ2-2, with D possibly TRBD1 on 6 matching bases. Source material: PBMCs. CDR3 in DNA: TGTGCCAGCAGCTTGGATGGGACACATGCGAACACCGGGGAGCTGTTTTTT. It specifies CASSLDGTHANTGELFF. Filled out from reference TRBV5-4 and TRBJ2-2, the complete variable domain reads ETGVTQSPTHLIKTRGQQVTLRCSSQSGHNTVSWYQQALGQGPQFIFQYYREEENGRGNFPPRFSGLQFPNYSSELNVNALELDDSALYLCASSLDGTHANTGELFFGEGSRLTVL.